This TCR beta chain was captured by sequencing in a study of cytomegalovirus exposure and HLA in healthy donors. Study conclusions and caveats: In vitro data verified three CMV-associated chains as specific for CMV antigens.

The PCR ran on 60 Vbeta and 13 Jbeta primers. TCRdb keeps only in-frame clones here, not all; method: immunoSEQ multiplex PCR. The sample holds 100,000 to 150,000 clones; roughly 70% are singletons and the top ten take around 4%. Comments on this clone: Its target is not known.

This TCR derives from a man in his forties in good health and CMV-seropositive. The sequenced material came from PBMCs.

In DNA, the CDR3 is TGCGCCAGCAGCTCCACTAGCGGCCCGGGCACAGATACGCAGTATTTT. Protein product: CASSSTSGPGTDTQYF. This rearrangement joins TRBV5-1 to TRBJ2-3; 8 nucleotides line up with TRBD2. Trimming took 3 bases from V and 1 from J; bases not matched to a gene: 7. The CDR3 extends over 16 amino acids. CDR1 and CDR2 (germline): SGHRS, YFSETQ.